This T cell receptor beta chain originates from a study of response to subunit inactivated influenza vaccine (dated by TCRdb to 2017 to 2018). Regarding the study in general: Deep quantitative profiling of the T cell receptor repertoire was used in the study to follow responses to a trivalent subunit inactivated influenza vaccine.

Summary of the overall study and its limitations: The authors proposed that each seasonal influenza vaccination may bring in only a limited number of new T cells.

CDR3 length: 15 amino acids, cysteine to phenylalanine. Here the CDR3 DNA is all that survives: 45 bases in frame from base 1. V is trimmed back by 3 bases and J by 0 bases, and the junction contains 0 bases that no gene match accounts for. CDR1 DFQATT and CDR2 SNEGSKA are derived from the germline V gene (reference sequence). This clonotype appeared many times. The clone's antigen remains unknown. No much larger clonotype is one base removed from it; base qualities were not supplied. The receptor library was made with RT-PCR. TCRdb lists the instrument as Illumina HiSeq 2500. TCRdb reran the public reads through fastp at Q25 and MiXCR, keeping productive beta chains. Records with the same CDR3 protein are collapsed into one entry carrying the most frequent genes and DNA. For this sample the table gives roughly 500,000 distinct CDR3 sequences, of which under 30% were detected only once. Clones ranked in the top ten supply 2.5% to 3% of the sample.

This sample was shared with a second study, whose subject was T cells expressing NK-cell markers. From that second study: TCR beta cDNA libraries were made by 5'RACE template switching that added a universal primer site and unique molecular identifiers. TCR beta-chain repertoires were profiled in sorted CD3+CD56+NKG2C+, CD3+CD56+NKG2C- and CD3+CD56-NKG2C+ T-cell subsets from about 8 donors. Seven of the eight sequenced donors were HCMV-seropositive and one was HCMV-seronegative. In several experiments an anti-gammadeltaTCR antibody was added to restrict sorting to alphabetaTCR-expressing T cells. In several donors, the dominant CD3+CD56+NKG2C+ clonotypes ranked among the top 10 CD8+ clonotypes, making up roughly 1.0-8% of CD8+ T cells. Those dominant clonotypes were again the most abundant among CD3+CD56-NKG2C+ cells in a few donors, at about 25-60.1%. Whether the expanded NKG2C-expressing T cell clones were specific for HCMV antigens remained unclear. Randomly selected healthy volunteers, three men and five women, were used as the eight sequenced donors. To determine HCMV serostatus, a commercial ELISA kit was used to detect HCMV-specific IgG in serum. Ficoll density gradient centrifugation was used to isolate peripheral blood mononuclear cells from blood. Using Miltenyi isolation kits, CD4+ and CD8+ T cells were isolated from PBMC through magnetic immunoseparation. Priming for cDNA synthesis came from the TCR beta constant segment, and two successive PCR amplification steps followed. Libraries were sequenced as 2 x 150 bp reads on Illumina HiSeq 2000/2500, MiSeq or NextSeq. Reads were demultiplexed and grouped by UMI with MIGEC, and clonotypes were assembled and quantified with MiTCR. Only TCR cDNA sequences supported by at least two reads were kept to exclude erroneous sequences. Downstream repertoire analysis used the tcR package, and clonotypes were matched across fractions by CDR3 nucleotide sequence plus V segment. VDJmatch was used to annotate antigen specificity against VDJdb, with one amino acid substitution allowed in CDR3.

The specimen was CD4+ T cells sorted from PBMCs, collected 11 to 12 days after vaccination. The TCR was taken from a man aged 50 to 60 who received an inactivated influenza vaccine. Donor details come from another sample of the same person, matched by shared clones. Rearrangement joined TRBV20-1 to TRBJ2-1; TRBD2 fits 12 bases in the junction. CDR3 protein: CSARTSGSSYNEQFF. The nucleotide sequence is TGCAGTGCTAGGACTAGCGGGAGCTCCTACAATGAGCAGTTCTTC.